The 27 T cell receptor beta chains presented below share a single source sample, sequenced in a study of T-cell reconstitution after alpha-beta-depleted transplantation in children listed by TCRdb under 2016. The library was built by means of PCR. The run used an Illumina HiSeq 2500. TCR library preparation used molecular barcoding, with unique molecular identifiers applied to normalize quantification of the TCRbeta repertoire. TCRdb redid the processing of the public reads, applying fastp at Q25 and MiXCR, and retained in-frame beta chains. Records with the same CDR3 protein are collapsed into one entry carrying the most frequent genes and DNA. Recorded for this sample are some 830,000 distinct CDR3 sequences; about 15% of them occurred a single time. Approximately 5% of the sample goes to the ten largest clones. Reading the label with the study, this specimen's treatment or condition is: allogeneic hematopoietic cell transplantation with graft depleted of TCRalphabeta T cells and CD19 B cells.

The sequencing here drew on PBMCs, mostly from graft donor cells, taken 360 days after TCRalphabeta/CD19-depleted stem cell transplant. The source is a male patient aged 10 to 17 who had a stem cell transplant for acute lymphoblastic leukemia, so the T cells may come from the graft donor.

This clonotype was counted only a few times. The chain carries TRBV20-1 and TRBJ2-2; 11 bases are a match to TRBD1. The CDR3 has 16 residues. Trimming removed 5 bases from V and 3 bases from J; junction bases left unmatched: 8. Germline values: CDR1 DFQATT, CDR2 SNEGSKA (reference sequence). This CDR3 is CSAYSGQGAYTGELFF. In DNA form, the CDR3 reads TGCAGTGCTTACTCCGGACAGGGGGCTTACACCGGGGAGCTGTTTTTT.

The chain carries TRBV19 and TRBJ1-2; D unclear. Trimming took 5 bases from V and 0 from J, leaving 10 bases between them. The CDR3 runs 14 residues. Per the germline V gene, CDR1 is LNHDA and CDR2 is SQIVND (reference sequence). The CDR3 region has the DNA TGTGCCAGTAGTTGGGGTCCCCCTAACTATGGCTACACCTTC. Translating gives CASSWGPPNYGYTF.

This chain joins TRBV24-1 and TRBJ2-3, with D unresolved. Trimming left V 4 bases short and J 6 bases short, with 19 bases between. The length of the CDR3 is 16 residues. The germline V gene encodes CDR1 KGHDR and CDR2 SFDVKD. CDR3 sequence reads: CATSDARPYGSDTQYF. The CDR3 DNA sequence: TGTGCCACCAGTGACGCTCGACCCTATGGCAGCGATACGCAGTATTTT.

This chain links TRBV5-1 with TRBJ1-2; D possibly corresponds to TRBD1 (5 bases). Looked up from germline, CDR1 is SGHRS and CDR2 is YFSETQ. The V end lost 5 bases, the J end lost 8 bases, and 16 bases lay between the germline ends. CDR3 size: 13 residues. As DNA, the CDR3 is TGCGCCAGCAGGGCTGGTCAGGGTGGCGGCTACACCTTC. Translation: CASRAGQGGGYTF.

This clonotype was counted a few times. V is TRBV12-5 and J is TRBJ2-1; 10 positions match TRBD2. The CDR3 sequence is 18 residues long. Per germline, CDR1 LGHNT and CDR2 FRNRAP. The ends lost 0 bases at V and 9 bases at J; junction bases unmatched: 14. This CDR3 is CASGLVPPGLAISSEQFF. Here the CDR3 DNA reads TGTGCTAGTGGTTTGGTACCCCCGGGACTAGCGATATCTAGTGAGCAGTTCTTC.

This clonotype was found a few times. The CDR3: CASSLTGHISYTQYF. The CDR3 nucleotides are TGTGCCAGCAGTTTAACGGGACACATCTCGTATACGCAGTATTTT. The chain carries TRBV27 and TRBJ2-3, with D maybe TRBD1 (6 bases). Germline CDR1 is MNHEY and CDR2 is SMNVEV (reference sequence). The CDR3 is made up of 15 amino acids. The V end was cut by 2 bases, the J end by 7 bases, with 16 bases between.

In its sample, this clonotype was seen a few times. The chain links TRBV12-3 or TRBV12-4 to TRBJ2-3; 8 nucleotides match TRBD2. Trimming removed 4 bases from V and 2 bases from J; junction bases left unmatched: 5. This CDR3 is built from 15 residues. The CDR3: CASSWVLADTDTQYF. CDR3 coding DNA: TGTGCCAGCAGTTGGGTACTAGCGGACACAGATACGCAGTATTTT.

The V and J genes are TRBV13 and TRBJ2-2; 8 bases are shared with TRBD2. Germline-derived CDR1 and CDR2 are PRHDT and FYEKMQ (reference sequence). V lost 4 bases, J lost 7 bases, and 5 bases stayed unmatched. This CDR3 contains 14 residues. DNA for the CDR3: TGTGCCAGCAGCTCAGCGGGAGTAGGCGGGGAGCTGTTTTTT. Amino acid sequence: CASSSAGVGGELFF.

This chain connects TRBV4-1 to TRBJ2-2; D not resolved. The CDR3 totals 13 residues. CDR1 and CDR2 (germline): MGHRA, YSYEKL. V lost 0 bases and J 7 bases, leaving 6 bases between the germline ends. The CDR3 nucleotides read TGCGCCAGCAGCCAAGATGTCGGCGGGGAGCTGTTTTTT. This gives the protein CASSQDVGGELFF.

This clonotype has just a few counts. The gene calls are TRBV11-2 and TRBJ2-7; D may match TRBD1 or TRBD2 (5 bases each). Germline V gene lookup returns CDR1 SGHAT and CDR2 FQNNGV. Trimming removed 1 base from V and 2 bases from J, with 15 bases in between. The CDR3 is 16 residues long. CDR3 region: CASSLGPGTDTYEQYF. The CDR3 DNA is TGTGCCAGCAGCTTAGGACCCGGGACGGACACCTACGAGCAGTACTTC.

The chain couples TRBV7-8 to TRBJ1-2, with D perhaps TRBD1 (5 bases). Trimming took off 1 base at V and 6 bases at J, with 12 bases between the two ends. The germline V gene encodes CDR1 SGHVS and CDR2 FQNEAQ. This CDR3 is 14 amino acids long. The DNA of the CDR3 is TGTGCCAGCAGCTTAGAGTGGGGGATCAATGGCTACACCTTC. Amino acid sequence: CASSLEWGINGYTF.

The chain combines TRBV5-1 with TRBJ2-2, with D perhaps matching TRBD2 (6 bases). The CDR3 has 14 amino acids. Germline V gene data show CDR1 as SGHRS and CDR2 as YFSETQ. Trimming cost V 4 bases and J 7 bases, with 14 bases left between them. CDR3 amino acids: CASSRGSFGGELFF. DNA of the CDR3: TGCGCCAGCAGCCGGGGGTCCTTTGGCGGGGAGCTGTTTTTT.

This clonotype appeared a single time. The CDR3 DNA sequence: TGTGCCAGCAGTTTATTTATCTATGGGTCGGATGAGCAGTTCTTC. Amino acids: CASSLFIYGSDEQFF. The V call is TRBV27, the J call TRBJ2-1; D not resolved. CDR1 MNHEY and CDR2 SMNVEV come from the germline V gene (reference sequence). The CDR3 extends over 15 amino acids. The V gene lost 1 base and the J gene lost 8 bases, with 15 bases spanning the gap.

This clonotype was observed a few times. The CDR3 region is CASGKTGTDTQYF. CDR3 nucleotide sequence: TGTGCCAGCGGTAAGACGGGCACAGATACGCAGTATTTT. V is TRBV2 and J is TRBJ2-3; D call uncertain. The CDR3 runs 13 residues. V lost 8 bases and J lost 1, with 10 bases in between. Germline V lookup: CDR1 SNHLY, CDR2 FYNNEI.

The CDR3 coding sequence is TGCAGTGCATGGGACAGGGCAGGCAAGAACACTGAAGCTTTCTTT. Translation: CSAWDRAGKNTEAFF. V and J are TRBV20-1 and TRBJ1-1, with TRBD1 matching over 9 bases. This CDR3 has 15 residues. The trim removed 6 bases at V and 1 base at J, leaving 9 bases unmatched. Germline-derived CDR1 and CDR2 are DFQATT and SNEGSKA (reference sequence).

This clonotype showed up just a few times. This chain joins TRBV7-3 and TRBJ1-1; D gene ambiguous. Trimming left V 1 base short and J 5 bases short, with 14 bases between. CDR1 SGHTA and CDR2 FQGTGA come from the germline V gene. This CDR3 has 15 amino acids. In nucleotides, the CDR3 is TGTGCCAGCAGCTTAATAGTCGGGCTCAGAACTGAAGCTTTCTTT. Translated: CASSLIVGLRTEAFF.

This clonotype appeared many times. CDR3 bases: TGTGCCAGCAAGCTCTGGGGCCCGTGGTACGAGCAGTACTTC. Its translation is CASKLWGPWYEQYF. The chain has TRBV12-3 or TRBV12-4 and TRBJ2-7; D may be TRBD1 (5 bases). The length of the CDR3 is 14 residues. Trimming left V 7 bases short and J 4 bases short, with 17 bases between.

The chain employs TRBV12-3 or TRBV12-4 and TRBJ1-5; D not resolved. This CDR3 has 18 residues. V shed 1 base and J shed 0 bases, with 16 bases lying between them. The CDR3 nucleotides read TGTGCCAGCAGTTTAGTCCAGCCAACCGTGTATAGCAATCAGCCCCAGCATTTT. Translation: CASSLVQPTVYSNQPQHF.

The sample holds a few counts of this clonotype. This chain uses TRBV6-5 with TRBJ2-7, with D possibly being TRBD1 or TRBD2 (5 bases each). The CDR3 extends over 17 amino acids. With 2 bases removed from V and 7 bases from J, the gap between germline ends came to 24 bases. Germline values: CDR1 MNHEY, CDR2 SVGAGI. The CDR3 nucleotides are TGTGCCAGCAGTTACCCCCTACCGGGCCAGGGAGTGGGGGAGCAGTACTTC. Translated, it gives CASSYPLPGQGVGEQYF.

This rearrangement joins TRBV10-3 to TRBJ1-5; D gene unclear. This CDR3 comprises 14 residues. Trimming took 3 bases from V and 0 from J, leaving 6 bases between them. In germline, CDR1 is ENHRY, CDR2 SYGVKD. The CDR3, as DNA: TGTGCCATCAGTGAAGGGCTTAGCAATCAGCCCCAGCATTTT. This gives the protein CAISEGLSNQPQHF.

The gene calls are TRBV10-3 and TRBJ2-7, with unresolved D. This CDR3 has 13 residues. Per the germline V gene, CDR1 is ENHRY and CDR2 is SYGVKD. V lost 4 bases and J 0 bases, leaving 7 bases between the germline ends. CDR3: CAISAADSYEQYF. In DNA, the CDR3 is TGTGCCATCAGTGCTGCAGACTCCTACGAGCAGTACTTC.

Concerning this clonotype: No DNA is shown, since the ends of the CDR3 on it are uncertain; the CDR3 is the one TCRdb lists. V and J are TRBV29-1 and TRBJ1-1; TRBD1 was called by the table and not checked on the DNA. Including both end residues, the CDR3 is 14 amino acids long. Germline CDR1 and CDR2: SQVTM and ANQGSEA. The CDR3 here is CSVGQGIENTEAFF.

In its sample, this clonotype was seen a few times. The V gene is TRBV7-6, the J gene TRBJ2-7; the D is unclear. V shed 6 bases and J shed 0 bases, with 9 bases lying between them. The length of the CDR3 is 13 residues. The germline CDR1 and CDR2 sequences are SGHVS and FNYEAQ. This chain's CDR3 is CASRMGPSYEQYF. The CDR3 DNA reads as TGTGCCAGCAGGATGGGCCCCTCCTACGAGCAGTACTTC. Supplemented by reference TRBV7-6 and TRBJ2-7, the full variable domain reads GAGVSQSPRYKVTKRGQDVALRCDPISGHVSLYWYRQALGQGPEFLTYFNYEAQQDKSGLPNDRFSAERPEGSISTLTIQRTEQRDSAMYRCASRMGPSYEQYFGPGTRLTVT.

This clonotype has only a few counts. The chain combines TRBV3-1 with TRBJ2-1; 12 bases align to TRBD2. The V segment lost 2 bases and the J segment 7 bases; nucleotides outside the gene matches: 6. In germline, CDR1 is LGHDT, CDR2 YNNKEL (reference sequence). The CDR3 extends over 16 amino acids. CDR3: CASSQIPGLAGNEQFF. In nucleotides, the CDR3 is TGTGCCAGCAGCCAAATCCCGGGACTAGCGGGTAATGAGCAGTTCTTC.

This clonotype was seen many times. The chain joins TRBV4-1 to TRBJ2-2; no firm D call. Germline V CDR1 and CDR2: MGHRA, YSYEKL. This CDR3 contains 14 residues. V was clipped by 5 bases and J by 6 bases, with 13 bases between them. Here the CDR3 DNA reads TGCGCCAGCAGCGCTGGGATATTTGCCGGGGAGCTGTTTTTT. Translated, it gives CASSAGIFAGELFF.

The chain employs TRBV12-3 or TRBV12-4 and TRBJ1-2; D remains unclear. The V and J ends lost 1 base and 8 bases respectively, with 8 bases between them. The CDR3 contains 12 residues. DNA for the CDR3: TGTGCCAGCAGTTTAGGGTTAGGCGGCTACACCTTC. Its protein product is CASSLGLGGYTF.

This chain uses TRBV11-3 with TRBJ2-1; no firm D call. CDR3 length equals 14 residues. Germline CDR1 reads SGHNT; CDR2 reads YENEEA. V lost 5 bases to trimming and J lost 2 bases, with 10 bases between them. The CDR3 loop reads CASSAGPPYNEQFF. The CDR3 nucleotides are TGTGCCAGCAGCGCCGGACCTCCCTACAATGAGCAGTTCTTC.